A single sample is the source of the 32 T cell receptor beta chains below, sequenced in a study of STAT3 mutations in large granular lymphocyte leukemia (dated by TCRdb to the late 2010s). These receptors are not linked to any known antigen. Findings and caveats that apply to the study as a whole: At least one immunodominant TCRbeta clonotype was identified in every T-LGLL patient, and multiple immunodominant subclonotypes were identified in about half of the T-LGLL patients.

Library method: the immunoSEQ multiplex PCR assay. Held by TCRdb, this immuneACCESS table contains in-frame sequences only and omits some clones. Under half of the omission traces to an unresolved V gene where checked; the cause of the rest is unknown. This sample lists 13,000 or so clones; 88% were detected once. Together, the top ten hold roughly 12% of the sample. The sequenced sample was PBMCs. These receptors were obtained from a human donor with T large granular lymphocyte leukemia. Some clones in this sample may be carry-over from other donors' samples.

The chain uses TRBV5-1 and TRBJ1-6; 7 nucleotides align to TRBD1. The germline V gene encodes CDR1 SGHRS and CDR2 YFSETQ. This CDR3 comprises 16 residues. V was pared by 0 bases and J by 7 bases, with 7 bases of the junction left unmatched. The CDR3 DNA follows: TGCGCCAGCAGCTTGGTGCCCGGACAGGTCAATTCACCCCTCCACTTT. Translation: CASSLVPGQVNSPLHF.

The chain recombines TRBV5-1 with TRBJ2-5, with TRBD2 as a possible D gene (6 bases). With 7 bases removed from V and 2 bases from J, the gap between germline ends came to 21 bases. Per the germline V gene, CDR1 is SGHRS and CDR2 is YFSETQ. This CDR3 comprises 16 residues. The CDR3 loop reads CASQRGGGAVQETQYF. The CDR3 DNA follows: TGCGCCAGCCAGAGAGGTGGAGGGGCAGTTCAAGAGACCCAGTACTTC.

The rearrangement uses TRBV27 and TRBJ1-5, with D tentatively TRBD1 (5 bases). The CDR3 loop spans 16 amino acids. Trimming cost V 0 bases and J 3 bases, with 12 bases left between them. Germline CDR1 reads MNHEY; CDR2 reads SMNVEV (reference sequence). DNA for the CDR3: TGTGCCAGCAGTTTATCGGGGGGGTATATCAATCAGCCCCAGCATTTT. Protein sequence: CASSLSGGYINQPQHF.

This clone appeared once. The chain combines TRBV6-6 with TRBJ1-1; D not certain. The ends were cut back, 5 bases at V and 1 base at J, with 5 bases in the middle. This CDR3 contains 12 residues. Germline values: CDR1 MNHNY, CDR2 SVGAGI (reference sequence). CDR3 protein: CASSPENTEAFF. In DNA, the CDR3 is TGTGCCAGCAGTCCTGAGAACACTGAAGCTTTCTTT.

On this clone itself: One junction end does not reproduce the germline sequence, and a read error may be involved. This sequence joins TRBV29-1 and TRBJ1-3; tentatively, D is TRBD1 (5 bases). Germline CDR1 is SQVTM and CDR2 is ANQGSEA. The length of the CDR3 is 13 residues. DNA for the CDR3: TGCAGCGCTGAAGACAGTACTGGAAACACCATATATTTT. It encodes CSAEDSTGNTIYF.

This clone was recorded once. The chain joins TRBV5-4 to TRBJ2-4; no definite D call. Germline lookup yields CDR1 SGHNT and CDR2 YYREEE (reference sequence). V lost 2 bases and J lost 2, with 8 bases in between. This CDR3 comprises 14 residues. The CDR3 DNA reads TGTGCCAGCAGCTTCCAAGGATCCAAAAACATTCAGTACTTC. Protein product: CASSFQGSKNIQYF.

This chain joins TRBV2 and TRBJ2-5, with D possibly TRBD2 on 5 matching bases. V was trimmed by 7 bases and J by 8 bases, leaving 20 bases between them. Germline CDR1 SNHLY, CDR2 FYNNEI. The CDR3 runs 14 residues. CDR3 loop: CASIPTVARGTQYF. The DNA for the CDR3 is TGTGCCAGCATTCCGACGGTAGCCCGGGGTACCCAGTACTTC.

The J gene is TRBJ2-2, the V gene TRBV19; 11 nucleotides line up with TRBD1. The CDR3 runs 16 residues. The germline V gene has CDR1 LNHDA and CDR2 SQIVND (reference sequence). The trim removed 5 bases at V and 7 bases at J, leaving 9 bases unmatched. This CDR3 reads CASSSRDRGYGGELFF. The CDR3 bases are TGTGCCAGTAGTTCAAGGGACAGGGGGTACGGCGGGGAGCTGTTTTTT.

By share of the sample, this clone is medium-sized. V is TRBV7-9 and J is TRBJ2-6, with TRBD2 matching over 7 bases. The trim removed 8 bases at V and 2 bases at J, leaving 3 bases unmatched. This CDR3 comprises 14 residues. CDR1 and CDR2 (germline): SEHNR, FQNEAQ (reference sequence). The CDR3 reads CASWGGTGANVLTF. DNA of the CDR3: TGTGCCAGCTGGGGGGGTACTGGGGCCAACGTCCTGACTTTC.

This clone was seen once. This chain links TRBV28 with TRBJ2-2, with D perhaps matching TRBD2 (5 bases). Trimming took 6 bases from V and 2 from J, leaving 7 bases between them. Germline V gene lookup returns CDR1 MDHEN and CDR2 SYDVKM. The CDR3 runs 13 residues. CDR3 sequence (DNA): TGTGCCAGCAGGGACTCAAACACCGGGGAGCTGTTTTTT. This translates into CASRDSNTGELFF.

J is TRBJ2-4 and V is TRBV6-6; no clear D gene. There are 15 residues in the CDR3. Between the trimmed V and J ends, which lost 0 bases and 1 base, there was a span of 7 bases. CDR1 and CDR2 (germline): MNHNY, SVGAGI (reference sequence). In nucleotides, the CDR3 is TGTGCCAGCAGTTACTCTTCCATCGCCAAAAACATTCAGTACTTC. It translates to CASSYSSIAKNIQYF.

In its sample, this clone was seen once. The rearrangement uses TRBV30 and TRBJ2-2; unclear D gene. CDR3 length equals 13 residues. V shed 2 bases and J shed 4 bases, with 8 bases lying between them. CDR1 GTSNPN and CDR2 SVGIG come from the germline V gene (reference sequence). The CDR3, as DNA: TGTGCCTGGAGTCCACTTCTCACCGGGGAGCTGTTTTTT. Translating it yields CAWSPLLTGELFF.

J is TRBJ1-5 and V is TRBV6-1; D ambiguous. Trimming cost V 1 base and J 3 bases, with 10 bases left between them. Germline CDR1 MNHNS, CDR2 SASEGT. CDR3 length: 15 residues. CDR3 nucleotides: TGTGCCAGCAGTGAAGGCCCGAGATTCAATCAGCCCCAGCATTTT. It encodes CASSEGPRFNQPQHF.

The chain has TRBV7-3 and TRBJ2-7; tentative D call: TRBD1 (5 bases). CDR3 length equals 13 residues. Germline CDR1 reads SGHTA; CDR2 reads FQGTGA. Trimming removed 5 bases at V and 6 bases at J, with 14 bases between. This chain's CDR3 is CASSEGSQGEQYF. In DNA form, the CDR3 reads TGTGCCAGCAGCGAAGGATCTCAGGGCGAGCAGTACTTC.

This sequence joins TRBV6-1 and TRBJ1-1; tentatively, D is TRBD1 (5 bases). This CDR3 comprises 14 residues. The germline V gene encodes CDR1 MNHNS and CDR2 SASEGT. Trimming shortened V by 10 bases and J by 5 bases, and 20 bases separated the two germline ends. Here the CDR3 DNA reads TGTGCCAATGAACCGGGACGGAGAACGACTGAAGCTTTCTTT. Translation gives CANEPGRRTTEAFF.

In this sample, this clone turned up a few times. The gene calls are TRBV29-1 and TRBJ2-3; 8 nucleotides align to TRBD1. Germline CDR1 reads SQVTM; CDR2 reads ANQGSEA. The V segment lost 4 bases and the J segment 2 bases; nucleotides outside the gene matches: 8. This CDR3 has 15 amino acids. CDR3 bases: TGCAGCGTTGGACAGGGGAATTCGATCACAGATACGCAGTATTTT. It codes for CSVGQGNSITDTQYF.

The V gene is TRBV10-2, the J gene TRBJ2-7; either TRBD1 or TRBD2 may supply D (5 bases each). This CDR3 is 13 amino acids long. Per the germline V gene, CDR1 is WSHSY and CDR2 is SAAADI. V lost 9 bases to trimming and J lost 6 bases, with 18 bases between them. CDR3 in amino acids: CASSPGRDREQYV. DNA for the CDR3: TGCGCCAGTTCGCCCGGCAGGGACCGCGAGCAGTACGTC.

This clone was seen a single time. This chain uses TRBV11-3 with TRBJ2-7; 8 nucleotides match TRBD2. The CDR3 covers 15 residues. V gave up 1 base and J gave up 0 bases; unmatched junction bases: 2. Germline loops: CDR1 SGHNT, CDR2 YENEEA. The CDR3 region is CASSLGAGGSYEQYF. The DNA of the CDR3 is TGTGCCAGCAGCTTAGGGGCGGGAGGCTCCTACGAGCAGTACTTC.

V is TRBV7-8 and J is TRBJ2-7, with 7 bases matching TRBD1. The CDR3 is 14 residues long. V gave up 6 bases and J gave up 3 bases; unmatched junction bases: 8. Germline values: CDR1 SGHVS, CDR2 FQNEAQ. The CDR3: CASSPGTAFYEQYF. CDR3 in DNA: TGTGCCAGCAGTCCCGGGACAGCCTTCTACGAGCAGTACTTC.

CDR3 sequence reads: CASSLGPSEGYTF. Here the CDR3 DNA reads TGTGCCAGCAGCCTGGGCCCCTCTGAGGGCTACACCTTC. J is TRBJ1-2 and V is TRBV28; D unresolved. The V gene lost 6 bases and the J gene lost 8 bases, with 16 bases spanning the gap. The CDR3 has 13 amino acids. CDR1 MDHEN and CDR2 SYDVKM come from the germline V gene.

CDR3 nucleotides: TGTGCCAGCAACAGGATAGGAAACACCATATATTTT. Translated: CASNRIGNTIYF. The chain uses TRBV2 and TRBJ1-3; D perhaps matches TRBD1 (5 bases). The germline V gene encodes CDR1 SNHLY and CDR2 FYNNEI. This CDR3 spans 12 amino acids. The V and J ends lost 7 bases and 4 bases respectively, with 8 bases between them.

This rearrangement joins TRBV30 to TRBJ2-3; 11 bases agree with TRBD1. The germline V gene encodes CDR1 GTSNPN and CDR2 SVGIG (reference sequence). The CDR3 loop spans 14 amino acids. The V segment lost 3 bases and the J segment 6 bases; nucleotides outside the gene matches: 5. The chain's CDR3 is CAWRGDRGTDTQYF. CDR3 in DNA: TGTGCCTGGAGGGGGGACAGGGGGACCGATACGCAGTATTTT.

The J gene is TRBJ1-1, the V gene TRBV5-1; D gene ambiguous. The CDR3 spans 13 residues. Germline loops: CDR1 SGHRS, CDR2 YFSETQ. V gave up 5 bases and J gave up 2 bases, with 10 bases separating them. CDR3 sequence: CASREVVNTEAFF. In DNA, the CDR3 is TGCGCCAGCAGGGAGGTCGTAAACACTGAAGCTTTCTTT. Full variable domain (remainder filled in from reference TRBV5-1 and TRBJ1-1): KAGVTQTPRYLIKTRGQQVTLSCSPISGHRSVSWYQQTPGQGLQFLFEYFSETQRNKGNFPGRFSGRQFSNSRSEMNVSTLELGDSALYLCASREVVNTEAFFGQGTRLTVV.

This chain links TRBV19 with TRBJ1-5; tentatively, D is TRBD1 (5 bases). Trimming took 7 bases from V and 11 from J, leaving 24 bases between them. Germline V gene data show CDR1 as LNHDA and CDR2 as SQIVND (reference sequence). The CDR3 spans 15 residues. The CDR3 DNA reads as TGTGCCAGTACTAATTGGGGGGAGCCCAGGGAGGCCCAGCATTTT. Translated: CASTNWGEPREAQHF.

The chain is built from TRBV7-2 and TRBJ2-3; 8 bases are shared with TRBD2. V shed 3 bases and J 3 bases; nucleotides not matched to a gene: 11. The length of the CDR3 is 17 residues. Germline CDR1 and CDR2: SGHTA and FQGNSA. The chain's CDR3 is CASSFGGGFSGTDTQYF. The CDR3 coding sequence is TGTGCCAGCAGCTTCGGCGGGGGGTTTTCCGGGACAGATACGCAGTATTTT.

The chain recombines TRBV27 with TRBJ2-1; 10 bases line up with TRBD2. The CDR3 is made up of 16 amino acids. CDR1 is MNHEY and CDR2 is SMNVEV in the germline V gene (reference sequence). Germline trimming cut 6 bases from V and 0 bases from J; bases unmatched to any gene: 5. CDR3 bases: TGTGCCAGCAGAGAATTAGCGGGAGGCTCCTACAATGAGCAGTTCTTC. Encoded protein: CASRELAGGSYNEQFF.

The rearrangement uses TRBV6-5 and TRBJ1-1; D is uncertain. CDR3 size: 13 residues. V was pared by 1 base and J by 1 base, with 4 bases between. Germline-derived CDR1 and CDR2 are MNHEY and SVGAGI. CDR3 bases: TGTGCCAGCAGTTACTGGGGGAACACTGAAGCTTTCTTT. As protein: CASSYWGNTEAFF.

The J gene is TRBJ2-7, the V gene TRBV6-5; the match to TRBD1 covers 8 bases. The length of the CDR3 is 13 residues. V shed 7 bases, J shed 5 bases, and the junction held 7 bases outside the gene matches. Germline CDR1 and CDR2: MNHEY and SVGAGI. Here the CDR3 DNA reads TGTGCCAGCACCGATTCAGGGGGCCACGAGCAGTACTTC. This sequence encodes CASTDSGGHEQYF.

The chain links TRBV28 to TRBJ1-2; no definite D call. Germline CDR1 and CDR2: MDHEN and SYDVKM. The CDR3 has 13 residues. The V end lost 2 bases, the J end lost 5 bases, and 9 bases lay between the germline ends. CDR3 residues: CASSLGLAYGYTF. CDR3 nucleotides: TGTGCCAGCAGTTTAGGGTTAGCATATGGCTACACCTTC.

V gene TRBV28 combines with J gene TRBJ1-4; D may be TRBD1 (5 bases). This CDR3 spans 14 amino acids. The V gene lost 6 bases and the J gene lost 5 bases, with 13 bases spanning the gap. The germline V gene has CDR1 MDHEN and CDR2 SYDVKM. The CDR3 sequence is CASSQSGGNEKLFF. The DNA for the CDR3 is TGTGCCAGCAGCCAATCCGGGGGAAATGAAAAACTGTTTTTT. Using reference TRBV28 and TRBJ1-4 for the parts outside the CDR3, the full variable domain is DVKVTQSSRYLVKRTGEKVFLECVQDMDHENMFWYRQDPGLGLRLIYFSYDVKMKEKGDIPEGYSVSREKKERFSLILESASTNQTSMYLCASSQSGGNEKLFFGSGTQLSVL.

The rearrangement links TRBV6-1 to TRBJ1-1; 8 bases agree with TRBD1. This CDR3 is built from 12 residues. Germline V lookup: CDR1 MNHNS, CDR2 SASEGT. V dropped 6 bases and J dropped 5; count of bases not matched to a gene: 2. CDR3 sequence (DNA): TGTGCCAGCAGGGACAGGGAGACTGAAGCTTTCTTT. Its protein is CASRDRETEAFF.

The rearrangement uses TRBV18 and TRBJ2-1; 8 bases fit TRBD2. Trimming at V came to 4 bases and at J to 4 bases, leaving 9 bases not matched to a gene. The germline CDR1 and CDR2 sequences are KGHSH and LQKENI. This CDR3 comprises 16 residues. CDR3 coding DNA: TGTGCCAGCTCACTTGAAACTAGCGGAGCTTACAATGAGCAGTTCTTC. It codes for CASSLETSGAYNEQFF.